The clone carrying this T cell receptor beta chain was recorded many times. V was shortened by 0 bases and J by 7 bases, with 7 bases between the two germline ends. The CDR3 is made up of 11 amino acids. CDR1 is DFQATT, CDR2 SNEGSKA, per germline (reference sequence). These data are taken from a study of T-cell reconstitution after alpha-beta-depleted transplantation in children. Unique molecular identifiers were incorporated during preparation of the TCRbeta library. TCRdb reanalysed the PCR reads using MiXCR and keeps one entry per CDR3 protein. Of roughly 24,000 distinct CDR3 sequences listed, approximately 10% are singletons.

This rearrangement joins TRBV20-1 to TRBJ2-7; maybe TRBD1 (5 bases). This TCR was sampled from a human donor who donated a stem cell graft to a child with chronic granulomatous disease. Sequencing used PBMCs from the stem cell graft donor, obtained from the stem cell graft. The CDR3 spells CSAREDREQYF. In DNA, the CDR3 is TGCAGTGCTAGAGAAGACAGAGAGCAGTACTTC.